The 4 T cell receptor beta chains below all came from one sample that was sequenced in a study of OX40 agonist ivuxolimab in advanced cancers. Generated by immunoSEQ multiplex PCR, the TCRdb table keeps only in-frame clones and is missing some. Of roughly 6,700 clones in the sample, less than 70% were seen once. The material was CD4+ or CD8+ T cells sorted from blood, obtained in a trial of the OX40 agonist ivuxolimab. The receptors derive from an adult with an advanced solid tumor such as melanoma, head and neck, liver or kidney cancer.

J is TRBJ2-5 and V is TRBV5-8, with 7 bases aligning to TRBD2. The J call could be wrong; TRBJ2-7 is a better fit for the DNA end. CDR3 length: 16 residues. CDR1 SGHTS and CDR2 YDEGEE come from the germline V gene. The CDR3 DNA follows: TGTGCCAGCAGCCTGATATCGCTGGACGGGGGGTACGAGCAGTACTTC. It specifies CASSLISLDGGYEQYF.

The chain has TRBV5-8 and TRBJ1-5; D is undetermined. CDR1 and CDR2 (germline): SGHTS, YDEGEE. This CDR3 has 14 residues. V gave up 2 bases and J gave up 1 base, with 7 bases separating them. As DNA, the CDR3 is TGTGCCAGCAGCTTAGTAGGGAGCAATCAGCCCCAGCATTTT. This translates into CASSLVGSNQPQHF. The full variable domain, with the rest looked up from reference TRBV5-8 and TRBJ1-5, is EAGVTQSPTHLIKTRGQQATLRCSPISGHTSVYWYQQALGLGLQFLLWYDEGEERNRGNFPPRFSGRQFPNYSSELNVNALELEDSALYLCASSLVGSNQPQHFGDGTRLSIL.

The chain recombines TRBV2 with TRBJ2-3; TRBD2 matches 8 bases. The CDR3 covers 15 residues. Germline-derived CDR1 and CDR2 are SNHLY and FYNNEI. V lost 8 bases to trimming and J lost 6 bases; unmatched junction nucleotides: 13. The CDR3, as DNA: TGTGCCAGCCCCACCCCGGGGGGGCGAAGGGATACGCAGTATTTT. Amino acid sequence: CASPTPGGRRDTQYF. Complete variable domain (other parts from reference TRBV2 and TRBJ2-3): EPEVTQTPSHQVTQMGQEVILRCVPISNHLYFYWYRQILGQKVEFLVSFYNNEISEKSEIFDDQFSVERPDGSNFTLKIRSTKLEDSAMYFCASPTPGGRRDTQYFGPGTRLTVL.

The chain recombines TRBV4-1 with TRBJ2-7; 9 bases align to TRBD1. The germline gives CDR1 MGHRA, CDR2 YSYEKL. J was trimmed by 0 bases and V by 3 bases; bases with no gene match: 3. This CDR3 has 15 amino acids. The DNA for the CDR3 is TGCGCCAGCAGCCAGCCGGGACAGGGCTCCTACGAGCAGTACTTC. Protein sequence: CASSQPGQGSYEQYF.